These T cell receptor beta chains were read from a single sample in a study of T cells in localized non-small cell lung cancer. Generated by immunoSEQ multiplex PCR, the TCRdb table keeps only in-frame clones and is missing some. Of over 70,000 clones listed, under 95% are singletons. The sample was PBMCs, taken before any cancer treatment. These receptors all stem from a woman aged 35-70 years with stage II squamous cell lung carcinoma. Both conserved end residues are part of each CDR3. The D gene is left open where the match is weak. Clone size appears in some rows only: once, few, many, or a class for an expanded clone.

TRBJ1-1 NA TRBD1 TRBV27 TGTGCCAGCAGGGGACAGACCATGAACACTGAAGCTTTCTTT CASRGQTMNTEAFF
TRBJ2-2 NA TRBD1 TRBV5-1 TGCGCCAGCAGCTTGGACTGGACAGGGACCGGGGAGCTGTTTTTT CASSLDWTGTGELFF
TRBJ2-7 NA NA TRBV27 TGTGCCAGCAGTTTATGGAAGGGCCCTTACGAGCAGTACTTC CASSLWKGPYEQYF
TRBJ1-1 NA NA TRBV5-1 TGCGCCAGCAGCCCCTTAGCGGGACAAGTGAACACTGAAGCTTTCTTT CASSPLAGQVNTEAFF
TRBJ2-5 NA TRBD2 TRBV10-3 TGTGCCATCAGTGAGGCGGGCGGGAGGGCAACAGAGACCCAGTACTTC CAISEAGGRATETQYF
TRBJ1-3 few NA TRBV2 TGTGCCAGCATGGCCGGCTCTGGAAACACCATATATTTT CASMAGSGNTIYF
TRBJ1-2 NA TRBD1 TRBV5-4 TGTGCCAGCAGCTTAGGCGGGACAGCCTATGGGGGCTACACCTTC CASSLGGTAYGGYTF
TRBJ2-7 NA TRBD1 TRBV18 TGTGCCAGTTCCTATGGACAGGGGGCAAAATTGTACTTC CASSYGQGAKLYF
TRBJ1-3 NA NA TRBV19 TGTGCCAGTACGATTTCGGGTGTAAGCCCTGGAAACACCATATATTTT CASTISGVSPGNTIYF
TRBJ1-1 NA TRBD1 TRBV18 TGTGCCAGCTCACAAGGGCCCACAGGGGGAACTGAAGCTTTCTTT CASSQGPTGGTEAFF
TRBJ2-7 NA TRBD1 TRBV6-4 TGTGCCAGCAGTGACTTGGACAGGGAAGAGGACGAGCAGTACTTC CASSDLDREEDEQYF
TRBJ2-2 NA TRBD1 TRBV19 TGTGCCAGTAGCGGACAGGGACACACCGGGGAGCTGTTTTTT CASSGQGHTGELFF
TRBJ2-1 NA NA TRBV18 TGTGCCAGCTCATCCCAGACCCGGGGGGCTGAGCAGTTCTTC CASSSQTRGAEQFF
TRBJ1-5 NA NA TRBV5-8 TGTGCCAGCAGCTTAACCGCCGGGGGCAATCAGCCCCAGCATTTT CASSLTAGGNQPQHF
TRBJ2-7 NA NA TRBV6-6 TGTGCCAGCAGTAAAAGCCGGGACCGCGACTACGAGCAGTACTTC CASSKSRDRDYEQYF
TRBJ2-5 NA NA TRBV5-4 TGTGCCAGCAGCCAACCTCTAGCACAAGAGACCCAGTACTTC CASSQPLAQETQYF
TRBJ2-3 NA TRBD2 TRBV27 TGTGCCAGCAGATTTAGCGGGAGGAGGGGGGGTACGCAGTATTTT CASRFSGRRGGTQYF
TRBJ2-2 once NA TRBV2 TGTGCCAGCACCGAACAGGCGGGCCGCACCGGGGAGCTGTTTTTT CASTEQAGRTGELFF
TRBJ2-1 NA TRBD1 TRBV12-5 TGTGCTAGTGGTTTGGCCCGATCAGGGGGAGATTACAATGAGCAGTTCTTC CASGLARSGGDYNEQFF
TRBJ2-1 NA TRBD1 TRBV5-1 TGCGCCAGCAGCTCTCTGGGGACAGGCACATACAATGAGCAGTTCTTC CASSSLGTGTYNEQFF
TRBJ2-3 NA TRBD2 TRBV19 TGTGCCAGTAGTTCCCTAGCGGGAGGGTTGGATACGCAGTATTTT CASSSLAGGLDTQYF
TRBJ1-1 NA TRBD1 TRBV2 TGTGCCAGCAGTGTCGGGTTAAGTGGGGGACAGACCGAAGCTTTCTTT CASSVGLSGGQTEAFF
TRBJ2-5 NA NA TRBV18 TGTGCCAGCTCACCATCGCGGGGTACCCAAGAGACCCAGTACTTC CASSPSRGTQETQYF
TRBJ1-1 NA TRBD1 TRBV5-6 TGTGCCAGCAGCTTAGGGTCAGGGGGCGCTTCAATGAACACTGAAGCTTTCTTT CASSLGSGGASMNTEAFF
TRBJ1-2 few NA TRBV19 TGTGCCAGTAGTATTCTCGGCAGGGACGGTGGCTACACCTTC CASSILGRDGGYTF
TRBJ1-5 NA NA TRBV19 TGTGCCAGTAGTATAGGGGGATTTAGCAATCAGCCCCAGCATTTT CASSIGGFSNQPQHF
TRBJ1-1 NA NA TRBV7-6 TGTGCCAGCAGCTTAGATACAGGTTACACTGAAGCTTTCTTT CASSLDTGYTEAFF
TRBJ2-7 NA TRBD1 TRBV19 TGTGCCAGTCGGGGGACAGGGACCTACGAGCAGTACTTC CASRGTGTYEQYF
TRBJ1-6 few TRBD1 TRBV6-5 TGTGCCAGCAGTGGACAGGGAAATTCACCCCTCCACTTT CASSGQGNSPLHF
TRBJ2-7 NA NA TRBV27 TGTGCCAGCAGTTTAGAGCCCCGGACGGACAGCGACGAGCAGTACTTC CASSLEPRTDSDEQYF
TRBJ2-1 NA TRBD2 TRBV6-1 TGTGCCAGCAGTGAAGCGTCTAGCGGGGGATACAATGAGCAGTTCTTC CASSEASSGGYNEQFF
TRBJ1-2 NA NA TRBV6-1 TGTGCCAGCAGTGTCACCTCCGGGCGATATTATGGCTACACCTTC CASSVTSGRYYGYTF
TRBJ2-2 NA NA TRBV7-6 TGTGCCAGCACCGACCGATCCGGGGAGCTGTTTTTT CASTDRSGELFF
TRBJ2-1 NA TRBD1 TRBV5-1 TGCGCCAGCAGCTTGGAACAGGGGGCGGGCAATGAGCAGTTCTTC CASSLEQGAGNEQFF
TRBJ2-2 NA TRBD1 TRBV19 TGTGCCAGTAGGCCGGGACAGGGGTCGTACACCGGGGAGCTGTTTTTT CASRPGQGSYTGELFF
TRBJ1-2 NA NA TRBV6-1 TGTGCCAGTCAGACAGGAGGCTATGGCTACACCTTC CASQTGGYGYTF
TRBJ2-6 NA NA TRBV5-8 TGTGCCAGCAGCCACGAAAGGGCTGGGGCCAACGTCCTGACTTTC CASSHERAGANVLTF
TRBJ1-4 NA NA TRBV10-2 TGCGCCAGCAGACTCGGCGGGCTTAATGAAAAACTGTTTTTT CASRLGGLNEKLFF
TRBJ2-3 NA NA TRBV6-1 TGTGCCAGCAGTCAAGTGGGAAATACGCAGTATTTT CASSQVGNTQYF
TRBJ2-7 few TRBD2 TRBV6-1 TGTGCCAGCAGCCGGACTAGCGGGGGATACGAGCAGTACTTC CASSRTSGGYEQYF
TRBJ2-1 NA TRBD2 TRBV5-6 TGTGCCAGCAGCTTACCGGGACTAGACTGGCAGCAGTTCTTC CASSLPGLDWQQFF
TRBJ2-7 once NA TRBV19 TGTGCCAGTAGTCCAGGGACTTCTGGGGAGCAGTACTTC CASSPGTSGEQYF
TRBJ1-1 NA NA TRBV21-1 TGTGCCAGCAGCAGACGGAGGGGACAGGGGGCCGTTAGTGACGCTTTCTTT CASSRRRGQGAVSDAFF